This T cell receptor (beta chain) was identified during a study of cytomegalovirus exposure and HLA in healthy donors. Study at large: Out of roughly 170 million T cells, an earlier analysis found some 120 million unique TCR beta sequences in total. Study outcomes and limitations: Segments of the TCR beta V type were, in most cases, productive about 90% or about 30% of the time in an earlier analysis. Within the data, a cluster of highly shared sequence variants was likely a sequencing artifact.

The germline gives CDR1 LNHDA, CDR2 SQIVND (reference sequence). This CDR3 is 12 amino acids long. V shed 4 bases and J shed 4 bases, with 5 bases lying between them. The PCR ran on 60 Vbeta and 13 Jbeta primers. Assay used: immunoSEQ multiplex PCR; TCRdb lists only in-frame clones, some missing. Of around 67,000 clones in the sample, about two thirds were seen once. The sample holds one count of this clone. Its antigen is undetermined. The V call is TRBV19, the J call TRBJ2-1; no clear D. The TCR was taken from a woman under 40 in good health and CMV-seronegative. Sequences were obtained from PBMCs. CDR3 loop: CASSSLYNEQFF. The CDR3 DNA reads TGTGCCAGTAGTAGCCTATACAATGAGCAGTTCTTC. Drawing the rest from reference TRBV19 and TRBJ2-1, the complete variable domain is DGGITQSPKYLFRKEGQNVTLSCEQNLNHDAMYWYRQDPGQGLRLIYYSQIVNDFQKGDIAEGYSVSREKKESFPLTVTSAQKNPTAFYLCASSSLYNEQFFGPGTRLTVL.